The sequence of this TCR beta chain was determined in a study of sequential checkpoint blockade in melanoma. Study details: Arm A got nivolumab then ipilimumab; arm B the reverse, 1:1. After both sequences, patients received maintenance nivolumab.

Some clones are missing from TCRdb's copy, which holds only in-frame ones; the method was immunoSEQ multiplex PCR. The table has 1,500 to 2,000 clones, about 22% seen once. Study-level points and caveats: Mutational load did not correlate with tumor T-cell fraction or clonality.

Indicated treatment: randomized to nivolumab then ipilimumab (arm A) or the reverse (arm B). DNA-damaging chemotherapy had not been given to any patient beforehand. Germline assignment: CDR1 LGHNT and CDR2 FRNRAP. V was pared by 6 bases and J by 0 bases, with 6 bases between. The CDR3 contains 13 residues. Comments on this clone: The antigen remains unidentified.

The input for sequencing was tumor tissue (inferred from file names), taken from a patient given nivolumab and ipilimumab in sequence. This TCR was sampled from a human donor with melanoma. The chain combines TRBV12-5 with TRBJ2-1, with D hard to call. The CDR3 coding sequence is TGTGCTAGTGGCCTTAGCTCCTACAATGAGCAGTTCTTC. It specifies CASGLSSYNEQFF.